Reported below is one T cell receptor (beta chain). This receptor's antigen is unknown. Per-base quality was not reported, and no clone a single base away is much larger than it. The data stem from a study of chemoradiotherapy in HPV16-positive cancers (dated by TCRdb to 2021 to 2024). Regarding the complete study: Candidate HPV-specific T-cell clones and common TCR motifs were defined through functional T-cell assays on cells from a couple of HPV16-positive patients. Whether T-cell immunity against the HPV oncoproteins E6 and E7 changes during chemoradiotherapy and whether survival is affected by this immunity were examined in the study. The candidate HPV-specific TCRs and motifs were subsequently tracked in TCR repertoires obtained from fewer than 95 patients with HPV-related cancers.

The research as a whole found: The functional definition of HPV-specific T cells was derived from only two HPV16-positive patients, and the survival association was reported for HPV16-positive patients. In HPV16-positive patients, expansion of HPV-responsive T cells during chemoradiotherapy was found to be associated with improved recurrence-free survival. Expansion of candidate HPV-specific clones and E7-related TCR motifs was observed in the tumor microenvironment during treatment, whereas no such expansion was observed for non-HPV-specific T cells.

Library creation used the immunoSEQ multiplex PCR assay. The table was pulled from immuneACCESS by TCRdb, which kept in-frame rearrangements only. Such tables lose some clones; where checked, under half of the loss comes from unresolved V genes, and the rest has no known cause. The sample table shows fewer than 70,000 clones, and under 95% are seen once. The top ten clones comprise under 3.5% of the sample. Repertoires were sampled repeatedly over the course of chemoradiotherapy so that clonal expansion in the tumor microenvironment could be followed. Deletion took 5 bases off V and 0 bases off J, with a span of 5 bases between the germline ends. Looking up the germline V gene yields CDR1 SGHTA and CDR2 FQGNSA. The CDR3 sequence holds 14 residues, the cysteine and phenylalanine included. Only the CDR3 DNA is retained, 42 bases long and in frame from the first base.

The input for sequencing was blood, taken from a patient who underwent chemoradiotherapy. The receptor's source is a human donor with HPV-associated anogenital cancer. The sequence joins TRBV7-2 to TRBJ2-6, with the D gene not confidently named. The CDR3 protein is CASSPSSGANVLTF. The DNA sequence follows: TGTGCCAGCAGCCCGAGCTCTGGGGCCAACGTCCTGACTTTC.